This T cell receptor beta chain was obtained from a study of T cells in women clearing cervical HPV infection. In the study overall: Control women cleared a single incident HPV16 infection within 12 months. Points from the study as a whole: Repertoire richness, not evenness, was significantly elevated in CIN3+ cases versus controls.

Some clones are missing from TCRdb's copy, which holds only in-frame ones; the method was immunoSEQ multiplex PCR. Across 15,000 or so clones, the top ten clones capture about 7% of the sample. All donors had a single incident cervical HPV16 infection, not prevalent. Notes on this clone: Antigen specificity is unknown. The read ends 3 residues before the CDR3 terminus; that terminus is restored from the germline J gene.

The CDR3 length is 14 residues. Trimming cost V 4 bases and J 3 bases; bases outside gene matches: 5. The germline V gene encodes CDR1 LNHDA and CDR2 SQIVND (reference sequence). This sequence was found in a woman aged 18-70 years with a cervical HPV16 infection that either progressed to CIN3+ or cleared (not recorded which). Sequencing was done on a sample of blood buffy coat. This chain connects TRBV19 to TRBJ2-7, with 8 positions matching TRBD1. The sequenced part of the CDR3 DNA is TGTGCCAGTAGTAAGAGGACAGGGATCTACGAG. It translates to CASSKRTGIYE. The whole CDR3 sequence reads CASSKRTGIYEQYF. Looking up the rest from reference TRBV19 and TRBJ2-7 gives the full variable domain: DGGITQSPKYLFRKEGQNVTLSCEQNLNHDAMYWYRQDPGQGLRLIYYSQIVNDFQKGDIAEGYSVSREKKESFPLTVTSAQKNPTAFYLCASSKRTGIYEQYFGPGTRLTVT.